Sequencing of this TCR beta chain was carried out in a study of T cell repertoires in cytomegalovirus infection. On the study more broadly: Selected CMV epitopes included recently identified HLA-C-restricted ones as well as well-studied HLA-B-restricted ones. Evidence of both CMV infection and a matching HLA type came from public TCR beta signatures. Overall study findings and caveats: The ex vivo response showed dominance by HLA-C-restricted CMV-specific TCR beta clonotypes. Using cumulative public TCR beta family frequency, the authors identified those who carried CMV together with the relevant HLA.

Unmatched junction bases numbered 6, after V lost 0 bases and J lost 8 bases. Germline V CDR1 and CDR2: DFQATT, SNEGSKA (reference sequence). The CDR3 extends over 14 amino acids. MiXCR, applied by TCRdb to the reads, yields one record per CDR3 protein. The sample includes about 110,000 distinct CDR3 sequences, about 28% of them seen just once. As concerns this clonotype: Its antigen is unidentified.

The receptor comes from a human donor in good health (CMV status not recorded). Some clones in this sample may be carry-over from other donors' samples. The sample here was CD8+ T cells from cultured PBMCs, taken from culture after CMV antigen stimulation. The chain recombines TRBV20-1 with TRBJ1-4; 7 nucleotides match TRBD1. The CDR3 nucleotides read TGCAGTGCTAGAGATCGGCAGGGGGAAGAAAAACTGTTTTTT. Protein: CSARDRQGEEKLFF.